The T cell receptor (beta chain) under discussion was sequenced for a study of long-term antiretroviral therapy in people with HIV. General study points: Collection of the blood took place between about 2003 and 2018. The ART regimens in use then may have been less effective than current ones.

Remarks on this clone: What it recognizes is unknown.

The run of the v3.0 immunoSEQ assay was at survey level. The repertoire was sequenced with immunoSEQ multiplex PCR; TCRdb's copy has only in-frame clones and lacks some. The sample shows 24,000 or so clones, about 85% of them seen only once. This CDR3 spans 14 amino acids. The V gene end was trimmed by 5 bases and the J gene end by 5 bases; junction bases not matched to a gene: 7. Germline V gene data show CDR1 as SGHVS and CDR2 as FNYEAQ. This sequence joins TRBV7-6 and TRBJ2-7; TRBD1 aligns across 9 bases. This clonotype was obtained from a man in his forties with HIV. The sequencing here drew on unsorted PBMCs, taken 2.3 years after starting antiretroviral therapy. This chain's CDR3 is CASSPTTGGNEQYF. The CDR3 DNA reads TGTGCCAGCAGCCCAACAACAGGGGGCAACGAGCAGTACTTC.